The 29 T cell receptor beta chains given below trace back to one sample, sequenced in a study of cytomegalovirus exposure and HLA in healthy donors (dated by TCRdb to 2016 to 2017). The receptor library was made with the immunoSEQ multiplex PCR assay. For the multiplex PCR, a mixture combining 60 forward primers for TCR Vbeta segments and 13 reverse primers for TCR Jbeta segments was used. TCRdb took this table from immuneACCESS and kept in-frame rearrangements with V and J called. Such tables lack part of the clones; where checked against another copy, unresolved V genes explain under half of the gap, and the rest is unexplained. The sample table records about 130,000 clones; about 80% of these occur just once. Approximately 3% of the sample rests with the top ten. The sequenced sample consisted of PBMCs. The receptors shown here come from a boy younger than 10 in good health and CMV-seronegative.

This chain joins TRBV6-1 and TRBJ1-6; no reliable D call. The ends were cut back, 5 bases at V and 7 bases at J, with 12 bases in the middle. This CDR3 region has 14 residues. Germline assignment: CDR1 MNHNS and CDR2 SASEGT. DNA of the CDR3: TGTGCCAGCAGTCTTCGGGTCCTAAATTCACCCCTCCACTTT. Translated: CASSLRVLNSPLHF.

V is TRBV5-4 and J is TRBJ1-2; D ambiguous. CDR1 and CDR2 (germline): SGHNT, YYREEE (reference sequence). Trimming removed 3 bases from V and 1 base from J, with 4 bases in between. The CDR3 has 12 residues. CDR3 sequence: CASSSFNYGYTF. In nucleotides, the CDR3 is TGTGCCAGCAGCTCCTTTAACTATGGCTACACCTTC.

The chain has TRBV11-2 and TRBJ1-1, with a tentative D call TRBD1 (6 bases). This CDR3 has 14 amino acids. Germline CDR1 and CDR2: SGHAT and FQNNGV. Trimming cost V 6 bases and J 5 bases, with 16 bases left between them. The CDR3 sequence is CASRRTDIATEAFF. CDR3 in DNA: TGTGCCAGCAGGCGGACAGACATCGCTACTGAAGCTTTCTTT. The variable domain in full, completed from reference TRBV11-2 and TRBJ1-1, reads EAGVAQSPRYKIIEKRQSVAFWCNPISGHATLYWYQQILGQGPKLLIQFQNNGVVDDSQLPKDRFSAERLKGVDSTLKIQPAKLEDSAVYLCASRRTDIATEAFFGQGTRLTVV.

The genes are TRBV12-5 and TRBJ1-1, with 7 bases that match TRBD1. This CDR3 region has 17 residues. CDR1 LGHNT and CDR2 FRNRAP come from the germline V gene. Losses at the gene ends were 6 bases for V and 1 base for J; bases not matched to a gene: 14. CDR3 loop: CASGGDRLRKGNTEAFF. In nucleotides, the CDR3 is TGTGCTAGTGGGGGGGACAGACTTCGGAAGGGGAACACTGAAGCTTTCTTT.

The rearrangement joins TRBV15 to TRBJ1-2, with 10 bases that match TRBD1. The CDR3 has 17 residues. The germline gives CDR1 LNHNV, CDR2 YYDKDF (reference sequence). V lost 2 bases, J lost 7 bases, and 13 bases stayed unmatched. The CDR3 loop is CATSRNTGSDRGPGYTF. As DNA, the CDR3 is TGTGCCACCAGCAGAAACACGGGATCCGACAGGGGGCCTGGCTACACCTTC.

The CDR3 is CASSEDGHENTEAFF. CDR3 nucleotide sequence: TGTGCCAGCAGTGAAGATGGCCACGAGAACACTGAAGCTTTCTTT. The rearrangement joins TRBV6-1 to TRBJ1-1; D not resolved. CDR1 MNHNS and CDR2 SASEGT come from the germline V gene. The CDR3 contains 15 residues. The V gene lost 1 base and the J gene lost 1 base, with 10 bases spanning the gap.

CDR3 sequence (DNA): TGTGCCAGCAGTGTTTCCGGGATCCCTAGGAATGAGCAGTTCTTC. It codes for CASSVSGIPRNEQFF. J is TRBJ2-1 and V is TRBV2; TRBD2 might be the D (5 bases). Trimming took 4 bases from V and 7 from J, leaving 17 bases between them. Per the germline V gene, CDR1 is SNHLY and CDR2 is FYNNEI. CDR3 length: 15 residues.

V is TRBV9 and J is TRBJ2-2; a possible D gene is TRBD2 (6 bases). The V gene lost 0 bases and the J gene lost 2 bases, with 8 bases spanning the gap. CDR1 SGDLS and CDR2 YYNGEE come from the germline V gene. CDR3 length: 15 amino acids. The CDR3 sequence: CASSVDGGNTGELFF. The CDR3 coding sequence is TGTGCCAGCAGCGTAGACGGGGGTAACACCGGGGAGCTGTTTTTT.

The chain joins TRBV13 to TRBJ2-7, with TRBD1 matching over 9 bases. CDR3 size: 15 residues. V was pared by 4 bases and J by 9 bases, with 13 bases of the junction left unmatched. Germline CDR1 and CDR2: PRHDT and FYEKMQ (reference sequence). The CDR3 region has the DNA TGTGCCAGCAGCTCCCCCACAGGGGGCCAGGTTGTGCAGTACTTC. Residues: CASSSPTGGQVVQYF.

The rearrangement uses TRBV11-2 and TRBJ2-5; TRBD2 agrees at 12 bases. The germline gives CDR1 SGHAT, CDR2 FQNNGV. The V segment lost 1 base and the J segment 5 bases; nucleotides outside the gene matches: 2. The CDR3 consists of 15 residues. The CDR3 DNA reads as TGTGCCAGCAGCTTAGGACTAGCGGGGGTGGAGACCCAGTACTTC. Residues: CASSLGLAGVETQYF.

This clone was observed once. The chain has TRBV15 and TRBJ1-2, with D perhaps matching TRBD1 (5 bases). The germline V and J ends were trimmed by 3 bases and 0 bases, with 11 bases remaining between them. The CDR3 length is 15 residues. Germline-derived CDR1 and CDR2 are LNHNV and YYDKDF (reference sequence). The CDR3 DNA reads as TGTGCCACCAGCAGCCTACAGGACCCTAACTATGGCTACACCTTC. Its translation is CATSSLQDPNYGYTF.

This clone was observed a single time. The chain employs TRBV5-1 and TRBJ1-1; the D is unclear. Germline CDR1 is SGHRS and CDR2 is YFSETQ. The ends were cut back, 4 bases at V and 1 base at J, with 11 bases in the middle. CDR3 length: 14 residues. The CDR3 is CASSPRGENTEAFF. The CDR3 DNA sequence: TGCGCCAGCAGCCCCCGGGGAGAGAACACTGAAGCTTTCTTT.

CDR3 in DNA: TGTGCCAGCAGTCCCCTCCAGGGGAACGGGAAAAATCAGCCCCAGCATTTT. Protein sequence: CASSPLQGNGKNQPQHF. This chain joins TRBV27 and TRBJ1-5, with D tentatively TRBD1 (6 bases). Germline V CDR1 and CDR2: MNHEY, SMNVEV (reference sequence). The CDR3 loop spans 17 amino acids. Trimming removed 5 bases at V and 4 bases at J, with 21 bases between.

This chain joins TRBV5-4 and TRBJ2-1; 7 bases are a match to TRBD2. Germline CDR1 reads SGHNT; CDR2 reads YYREEE (reference sequence). CDR3 length: 16 residues. The trim removed 2 bases at V and 4 bases at J, leaving 9 bases unmatched. The CDR3 DNA sequence: TGTGCCAGCAGCTTTTATGCGGGAGACTGGTACAATGAGCAGTTCTTC. Translated, it gives CASSFYAGDWYNEQFF.

The chain combines TRBV6-6 with TRBJ2-1; a weak D match, TRBD1 (6 bases). The CDR3 covers 15 residues. Germline CDR1 and CDR2: MNHNY and SVGAGI (reference sequence). V was trimmed by 5 bases and J by 5 bases, leaving 16 bases between them. CDR3 sequence reads: CASSPNRDINNEQFF. CDR3 sequence (DNA): TGTGCCAGCAGTCCGAACCGGGACATTAACAATGAGCAGTTCTTC.

V gene TRBV5-1 combines with J gene TRBJ1-1, with D possibly being TRBD1 (6 bases). This CDR3 has 16 residues. Between the trimmed V and J ends, which lost 2 bases and 3 bases, there was a span of 17 bases. In germline, CDR1 is SGHRS, CDR2 YFSETQ. This chain's CDR3 is CASSFGQQGSYTEAFF. The CDR3 nucleotides are TGCGCCAGCAGCTTCGGACAACAGGGTTCGTACACTGAAGCTTTCTTT.

This sequence joins TRBV5-6 and TRBJ2-2; tentatively, D is TRBD2 (6 bases). Germline CDR1 reads SGHDT; CDR2 reads YYEEEE. This CDR3 region has 16 residues. Trimming removed 2 bases at V and 6 bases at J, with 17 bases between. CDR3 in DNA: TGTGCCAGCAGCTTCCTAGGATCGGAGGGAGCCGGGGAGCTGTTTTTT. This translates into CASSFLGSEGAGELFF. The whole variable domain, remainder taken from reference TRBV5-6 and TRBJ2-2, is DAGVTQSPTHLIKTRGQQVTLRCSPKSGHDTVSWYQQALGQGPQFIFQYYEEEERQRGNFPDRFSGHQFPNYSSELNVNALLLGDSALYLCASSFLGSEGAGELFFGEGSRLTVL.

The chain has TRBV6-1 and TRBJ2-7; 7 positions match TRBD2. The germline CDR1 and CDR2 sequences are MNHNS and SASEGT. The J segment lost 0 bases and the V segment lost 4 bases, leaving 6 bases of the junction unmatched. There are 15 residues in the CDR3. The CDR3 loop is CASSAVAGVSYEQYF. The CDR3 DNA sequence: TGTGCCAGCAGTGCCGTCGCGGGGGTCTCCTACGAGCAGTACTTC.

Remarks on this clone: A read error may produce the germline difference seen at one junction end. This sequence joins TRBV6-1 and TRBJ2-7; weak D call: TRBD1 (6 bases). The CDR3 covers 11 residues. Per germline, CDR1 MNHNS and CDR2 SASEGT. The CDR3 here is CASSEGTATFF. The CDR3 DNA follows: TGTGCCAGCAGTGAAGGGACAGCTACATTCTTC.

This clone was counted only a few times. This chain joins TRBV4-2 and TRBJ1-2; the match to TRBD1 covers 9 bases. CDR1 LGHNA and CDR2 YNFKEQ come from the germline V gene. The length of the CDR3 is 15 residues. V was pared by 5 bases and J by 5 bases, with 9 bases of the junction left unmatched. Here the CDR3 reads CASSSPGQGEYGYTF. Written as DNA, the CDR3 is TGTGCCAGCAGCTCTCCGGGACAGGGTGAATATGGCTACACCTTC.

The gene calls are TRBV9 and TRBJ2-2; 7 positions match TRBD1. This CDR3 region has 16 residues. Trimming removed 4 bases from V and 0 bases from J; junction bases left unmatched: 6. The V gene's germline CDR1 is SGDLS and CDR2 YYNGEE. CDR3 nucleotides: TGTGCCAGCAGCTCGACAGGGATCTCGAACACCGGGGAGCTGTTTTTT. Encoded protein: CASSSTGISNTGELFF.

This clone was seen only once. The chain joins TRBV15 to TRBJ1-5, with 7 bases aligning to TRBD1. CDR3 length equals 15 residues. Trimming took 5 bases from V and 5 from J; bases not matched to a gene: 9. CDR1 LNHNV and CDR2 YYDKDF come from the germline V gene (reference sequence). CDR3 amino acids: CATSPWTGVDQPQHF. Written as DNA, the CDR3 is TGTGCCACCAGCCCCTGGACAGGTGTCGATCAGCCCCAGCATTTT.

This clone has a single count. This specimen includes other DNA sequences encoding the same CDR3. The chain combines TRBV6-5 with TRBJ1-2; D unresolved. This CDR3 has 13 amino acids. Germline V gene lookup returns CDR1 MNHEY and CDR2 SVGAGI. The ends were cut back, 5 bases at V and 2 bases at J, with 9 bases in the middle. In DNA form, the CDR3 reads TGTGCCAGCAGTCGGGAAGCCAACTATGGCTACACCTTC. Translating it yields CASSREANYGYTF.

CDR3 sequence reads: CASSEGQGYTGELFF. The CDR3 DNA follows: TGTGCCAGCAGTGAAGGGCAGGGATACACCGGGGAGCTGTTTTTT. The chain couples TRBV6-4 to TRBJ2-2, with D possibly TRBD1 on 5 matching bases. The V gene's germline CDR1 is MRHNA and CDR2 SNTAGT. The CDR3 consists of 15 residues. The V and J ends lost 3 bases and 3 bases respectively, with 11 bases between them.

The chain links TRBV15 to TRBJ2-4, with 7 bases that match TRBD1. This CDR3 is 16 amino acids long. Germline V gene lookup returns CDR1 LNHNV and CDR2 YYDKDF (reference sequence). The V and J ends lost 4 bases and 2 bases, in that order; junction bases with no gene match: 8. The CDR3 loop reads CATSTRQGRTKNIQYF. The CDR3 nucleotides are TGTGCCACCAGCACAAGACAGGGACGCACCAAAAACATTCAGTACTTC. The full variable domain, with the rest looked up from reference TRBV15 and TRBJ2-4, is DAMVIQNPRYQVTQFGKPVTLSCSQTLNHNVMYWYQQKSSQAPKLLFHYYDKDFNNEADTPDNFQSRRPNTSFCFLDIRSPGLGDTAMYLCATSTRQGRTKNIQYFGAGTRLSVL.

V usage is TRBV7-9 and J usage is TRBJ2-2; D not certain. Germline CDR1 SEHNR, CDR2 FQNEAQ (reference sequence). The length of the CDR3 is 13 residues. V lost 1 base, J lost 3 bases, and 3 bases lay in between. The CDR3 region is CASSLGHTGELFF. CDR3 nucleotides: TGTGCCAGCAGCTTAGGGCACACCGGGGAGCTGTTTTTT.

The chain combines TRBV4-3 with TRBJ2-2, with D perhaps TRBD2 (7 bases). The CDR3 totals 17 residues. Germline lookup yields CDR1 LGHNA and CDR2 YSLEER. Trimming removed 1 base at V and 7 bases at J, with 19 bases between. This chain's CDR3 is CASSQVSGGLGGGELFF. CDR3 DNA sequence: TGCGCCAGCAGCCAAGTTTCGGGGGGCCTGGGAGGCGGGGAGCTGTTTTTT.

The chain carries TRBV7-9 and TRBJ1-1; D is possibly TRBD1 (5 bases). V lost 6 bases, J lost 6 bases, and 20 bases lay in between. Germline V lookup: CDR1 SEHNR, CDR2 FQNEAQ (reference sequence). This CDR3 contains 15 residues. CDR3 protein: CASSSSWTFKAEAFF. CDR3 coding DNA: TGTGCCAGCAGTTCCTCTTGGACATTTAAGGCTGAAGCTTTCTTT.

V and J are TRBV27 and TRBJ1-2; D is unresolved. The CDR3 runs 17 residues. V was shortened by 4 bases and J by 5 bases, with 23 bases between the two germline ends. CDR1 is MNHEY, CDR2 SMNVEV, per germline (reference sequence). The CDR3 bases are TGTGCCAGCAGTTCGGGAATGGTCGCCCTGCCGATTTATGGCTACACCTTC. Translating gives CASSSGMVALPIYGYTF.